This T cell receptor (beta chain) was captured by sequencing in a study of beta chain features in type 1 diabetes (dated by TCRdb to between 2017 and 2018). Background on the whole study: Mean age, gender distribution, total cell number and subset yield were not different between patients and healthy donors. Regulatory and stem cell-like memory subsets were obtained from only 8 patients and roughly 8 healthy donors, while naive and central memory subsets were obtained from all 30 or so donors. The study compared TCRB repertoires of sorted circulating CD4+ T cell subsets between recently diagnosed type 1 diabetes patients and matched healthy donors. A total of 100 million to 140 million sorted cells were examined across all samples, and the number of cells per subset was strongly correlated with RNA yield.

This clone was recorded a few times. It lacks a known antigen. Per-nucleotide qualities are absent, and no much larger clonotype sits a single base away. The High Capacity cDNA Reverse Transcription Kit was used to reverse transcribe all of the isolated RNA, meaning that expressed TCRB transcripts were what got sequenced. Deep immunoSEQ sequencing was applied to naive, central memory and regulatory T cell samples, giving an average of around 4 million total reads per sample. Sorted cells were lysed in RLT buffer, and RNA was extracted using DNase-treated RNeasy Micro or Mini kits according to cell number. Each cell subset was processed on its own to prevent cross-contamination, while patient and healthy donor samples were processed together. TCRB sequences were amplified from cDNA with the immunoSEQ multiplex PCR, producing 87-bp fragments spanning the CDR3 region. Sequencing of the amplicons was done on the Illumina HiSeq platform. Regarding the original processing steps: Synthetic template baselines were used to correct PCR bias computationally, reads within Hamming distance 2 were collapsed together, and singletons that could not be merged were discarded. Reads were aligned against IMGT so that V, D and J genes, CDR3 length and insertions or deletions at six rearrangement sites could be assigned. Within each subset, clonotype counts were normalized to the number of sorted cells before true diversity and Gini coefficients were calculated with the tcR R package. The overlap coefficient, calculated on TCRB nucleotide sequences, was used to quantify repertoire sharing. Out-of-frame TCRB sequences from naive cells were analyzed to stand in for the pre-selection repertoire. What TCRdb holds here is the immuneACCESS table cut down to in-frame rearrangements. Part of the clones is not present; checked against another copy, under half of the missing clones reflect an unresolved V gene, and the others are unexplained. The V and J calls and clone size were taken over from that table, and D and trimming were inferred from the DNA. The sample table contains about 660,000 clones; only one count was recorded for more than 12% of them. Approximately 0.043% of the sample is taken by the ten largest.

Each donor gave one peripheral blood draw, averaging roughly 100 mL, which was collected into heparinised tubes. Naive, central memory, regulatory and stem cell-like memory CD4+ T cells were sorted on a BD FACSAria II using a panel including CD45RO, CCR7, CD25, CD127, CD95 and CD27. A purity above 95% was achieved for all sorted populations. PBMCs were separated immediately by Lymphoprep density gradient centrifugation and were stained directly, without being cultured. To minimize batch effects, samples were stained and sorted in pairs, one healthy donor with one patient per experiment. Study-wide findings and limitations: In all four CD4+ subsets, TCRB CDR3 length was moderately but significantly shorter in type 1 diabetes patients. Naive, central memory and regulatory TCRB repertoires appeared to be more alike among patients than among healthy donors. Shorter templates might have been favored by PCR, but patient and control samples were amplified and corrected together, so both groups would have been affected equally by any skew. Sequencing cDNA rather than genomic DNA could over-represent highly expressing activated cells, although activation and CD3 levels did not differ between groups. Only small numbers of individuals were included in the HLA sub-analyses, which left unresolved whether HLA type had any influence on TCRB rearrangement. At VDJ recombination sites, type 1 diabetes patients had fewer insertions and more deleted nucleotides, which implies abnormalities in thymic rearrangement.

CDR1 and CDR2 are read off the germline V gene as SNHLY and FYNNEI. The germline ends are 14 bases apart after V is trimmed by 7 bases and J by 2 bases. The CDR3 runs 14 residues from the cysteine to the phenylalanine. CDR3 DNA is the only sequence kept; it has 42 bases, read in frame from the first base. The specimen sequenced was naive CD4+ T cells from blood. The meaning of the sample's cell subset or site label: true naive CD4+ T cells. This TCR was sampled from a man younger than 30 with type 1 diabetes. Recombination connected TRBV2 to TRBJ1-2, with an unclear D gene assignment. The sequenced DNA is TGTGCCAGCACTGGCAGACCAAAAAACTATGGCTACACCTTC. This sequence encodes CASTGRPKNYGYTF. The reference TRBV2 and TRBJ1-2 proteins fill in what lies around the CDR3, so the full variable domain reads EPEVTQTPSHQVTQMGQEVILRCVPISNHLYFYWYRQILGQKVEFLVSFYNNEISEKSEIFDDQFSVERPDGSNFTLKIRSTKLEDSAMYFCASTGRPKNYGYTFGSGTRLTVV.